These 22 T cell receptor beta chains share one sample of origin, sequenced in a study of breast tumors, draining lymph nodes, adjacent tissues. From the multiplex PCR reads, TCRdb called clonotypes with MiXCR, one entry per CDR3 protein. The data hold 15,000 or so distinct CDR3 sequences, with 40% to 50% observed a single time. The specimen sequenced was tumor-adjacent breast tissue. These receptors were obtained from a female donor with breast cancer. Some clones in this sample may be carry-over from other donors' samples.

On this clonotype: Germline is not matched at one junction end, which may reflect a read error. V usage is TRBV29-1 and J usage is TRBJ1-3, with D uncertain. CDR1 and CDR2 from the germline V gene are SQVTM and ANQGSEA. There are 14 residues in the CDR3. CDR3 amino acids: CSVLSSNSGNTICF. The CDR3 DNA reads TGCAGCGTCTTATCCAGCAACTCTGGAAACACCATATGTTTT.

The CDR3 nucleotides are TGTGCCAGCAGTGAAAGGGGCAGGGCTGGAAACACCATATATTTT. Protein: CASSERGRAGNTIYF. V gene TRBV6-1 combines with J gene TRBJ1-3; the D gene is possibly TRBD1 (5 bases). The V end lost 2 bases, the J end lost 2 bases, and 10 bases lay between the germline ends. CDR3 length: 15 residues. CDR1 is MNHNS, CDR2 SASEGT, per germline.

The chain recombines TRBV7-2 with TRBJ1-6, with 8 bases matching TRBD1. This CDR3 is built from 14 residues. CDR1 and CDR2 (germline): SGHTA, FQGNSA. V shed 5 bases, J shed 8 bases, and the junction held 5 bases outside the gene matches. The CDR3 nucleotides are TGTGCCAGCAGCGAGACAGGGGCGTATTCACCCCTCCACTTT. It specifies CASSETGAYSPLHF.

V usage is TRBV7-9 and J usage is TRBJ2-7, with D uncertain. V gave up 4 bases and J gave up 4 bases, with 11 bases separating them. From germline, CDR1 is SEHNR and CDR2 FQNEAQ (reference sequence). The CDR3 sequence is 13 residues long. The CDR3 coding sequence is TGTGCCAGCAGCTATGGGAAGGGATACGAGCAGTACTTC. It specifies CASSYGKGYEQYF.

This clonotype showed up many times. The DNA for the CDR3 is TGTGCCAGTGCGACTATGGGCACAGATACGCAGTATTTT. It yields the protein CASATMGTDTQYF. V gene TRBV19 combines with J gene TRBJ2-3; D is possibly TRBD2 (5 bases). From germline, CDR1 is LNHDA and CDR2 SQIVND (reference sequence). V dropped 8 bases and J dropped 1 base, with 10 bases sitting between them. CDR3 length: 13 residues.

The chain employs TRBV9 and TRBJ1-1; D perhaps matches TRBD1 (5 bases). Germline V gene sequence: CDR1 SGDLS, CDR2 YYNGEE. The V and J ends lost 3 bases and 3 bases respectively, with 9 bases between them. CDR3 length: 13 amino acids. The CDR3 nucleotides read TGTGCCAGCAGCGGTAGACAGCACACTGAAGCTTTCTTT. This sequence encodes CASSGRQHTEAFF.

This clonotype has ten or more counts. The chain joins TRBV13 to TRBJ2-7; 8 bases match TRBD2. This CDR3 has 15 residues. Germline values: CDR1 PRHDT, CDR2 FYEKMQ (reference sequence). V was clipped by 5 bases and J by 1 base; unmatched bases: 7. This CDR3 is CASSLSRGGSYEQYF. CDR3 DNA sequence: TGTGCCAGCAGCCTGAGCCGGGGGGGGTCCTACGAGCAGTACTTC.

This clonotype came up many times. The chain has TRBV20-1 and TRBJ2-1; 11 positions match TRBD2. Looked up from germline, CDR1 is DFQATT and CDR2 is SNEGSKA (reference sequence). V was clipped by 4 bases and J by 8 bases; unmatched bases: 7. This CDR3 has 14 residues. CDR3: CSATTSGTPHEQFF. CDR3 in DNA: TGCAGTGCTACGACTAGCGGGACTCCACATGAGCAGTTCTTC.

About this clonotype: This may stem from a read error, because a much larger clone lies one nucleotide away. The CDR3 does not close with the conserved phenylalanine or tryptophan, likely indicating a read error. The chain employs TRBV19 and TRBJ2-1, with 7 bases matching TRBD1. CDR1 and CDR2 (germline): LNHDA, SQIVND (reference sequence). There are 17 residues in the CDR3. V lost 5 bases, J lost 5 bases, and 15 bases stayed unmatched. CDR3 coding DNA: TGTGCCAGTAGTCCCGGGACAGCGATTATTAAGAACAATGAGCAGTTCCTC. Translating gives CASSPGTAIIKNNEQFL.

About this clonotype itself: An end of the junction differs from the germline gene, which may be a read error. The rearrangement links TRBV6-4 to TRBJ2-3; D might be TRBD2 (6 bases). Germline CDR1 MRHNA, CDR2 SNTAGT. This CDR3 is 14 amino acids long. In nucleotides, the CDR3 is TGTGTCAGCAGTCGGGCTAGCGGCACAGATACGCAGTATTTT. Its translation is CVSSRASGTDTQYF.

This clonotype was observed many times. The gene calls are TRBV19 and TRBJ2-7, with 7 bases fitting TRBD2. The CDR3 runs 18 residues. The ends lost 2 bases at V and 0 bases at J; junction bases unmatched: 13. Germline CDR1 LNHDA, CDR2 SQIVND (reference sequence). The CDR3 reads CASSILPSRESRSYEQYF. The CDR3 DNA sequence: TGTGCCAGTAGTATACTGCCCTCGCGGGAGAGTCGCTCCTACGAGCAGTACTTC.

In its sample, this clonotype is medium-sized. The chain links TRBV2 to TRBJ2-5; maybe TRBD2 (6 bases). CDR1 and CDR2 (germline): SNHLY, FYNNEI. The CDR3 is 14 residues long. The V and J ends lost 8 bases and 1 base respectively, with 14 bases between them. CDR3 nucleotides: TGTGCCAGCGGCTTAGCGGAACTCCAAGAGACCCAGTACTTC. Translation: CASGLAELQETQYF.

V and J are TRBV15 and TRBJ1-2; D is perhaps TRBD1 (5 bases). The end of the DNA is better explained by TRBJ1-6, so the J call may be wrong. CDR1 is LNHNV and CDR2 is YYDKDF in the germline V gene (reference sequence). The CDR3 is 14 amino acids. Written as DNA, the CDR3 is TGTGCCACCAGCAGAGGGATGGGGGACTATCGCCTCCACTTT. Protein product: CATSRGMGDYRLHF.

A few counts support this clonotype. The CDR3 loop is CSARDQRTGVGTEAFF. CDR3 nucleotides: TGCAGTGCTAGAGATCAGCGGACAGGGGTGGGCACTGAAGCTTTCTTT. The V gene is TRBV20-1, the J gene TRBJ1-1; 9 bases are a match to TRBD1. The J segment lost 4 bases and the V segment lost 0 bases, leaving 9 bases of the junction unmatched. CDR3 length: 16 residues. Germline V CDR1 and CDR2: DFQATT, SNEGSKA (reference sequence).

This clonotype was counted many times. A much larger clonotype is one base distant, so this may be a read error. The chain couples TRBV5-6 to TRBJ1-5, with D perhaps TRBD1 (6 bases). V dropped 4 bases and J dropped 7 bases, with 15 bases sitting between them. The germline V gene encodes CDR1 SGHDT and CDR2 YYEEEE. This CDR3 is 14 amino acids long. The CDR3 region has the DNA TGTGCCAGCAGCAATAGACAGGCAGGACAGCCCCAGCATTTT. Protein sequence: CASSNRQAGQPQHF.

Sample share makes this clonotype medium-sized (0.01 to 0.1%). The rearrangement links TRBV4-3 to TRBJ1-5; possibly TRBD1 for D (5 bases). V was trimmed by 2 bases and J by 4 bases, leaving 12 bases between them. The CDR3 contains 15 residues. The germline gives CDR1 LGHNA, CDR2 YSLEER. CDR3 sequence (DNA): TGCGCCAGCAGCCAACACCGGGACGTTAATCAGCCCCAGCATTTT. It codes for CASSQHRDVNQPQHF.

J is TRBJ2-7 and V is TRBV20-1, with D perhaps TRBD2 (13 bases). Per the germline V gene, CDR1 is DFQATT and CDR2 is SNEGSKA (reference sequence). V shed 4 bases and J shed 7 bases, with 29 bases lying between them. The CDR3 has 17 residues. The CDR3 reads CSAMWTSGGQGAREQYF. In DNA, the CDR3 is TGCAGTGCTATGTGGACTAGCGGGGGACAGGGGGCGCGGGAGCAGTACTTC.

This clonotype was seen many times. The chain combines TRBV6-2 or TRBV6-3 with TRBJ2-1; a possible D gene is TRBD1 (7 bases). The CDR3 runs to 12 residues. The germline CDR1 and CDR2 sequences are MNHEY and SVGEGT. V was cut by 6 bases and J by 9 bases, with 12 bases left in between. The CDR3: CASREGAGEQFF. CDR3 DNA: TGTGCCAGCAGGGAGGGGGCGGGTGAGCAGTTCTTC.

The V call is TRBV19, the J call TRBJ1-2, with a possible D match to TRBD1 (5 bases). The CDR3 covers 15 residues. Per germline, CDR1 LNHDA and CDR2 SQIVND (reference sequence). Trimming removed 3 bases at V and 2 bases at J, with 13 bases between. The CDR3 loop reads CASSMAGYGNYGYTF. The CDR3 DNA follows: TGTGCCAGTAGTATGGCAGGGTATGGAAACTATGGCTACACCTTC.

This chain connects TRBV20-1 to TRBJ1-1, with D unclear. The ends were cut back, 6 bases at V and 3 bases at J, with 17 bases in the middle. The CDR3 runs to 14 residues. Germline V gene data show CDR1 as DFQATT and CDR2 as SNEGSKA (reference sequence). The CDR3 DNA follows: TGCAGTGCGCCCGGATGCATTGGTCACACTGAAGCTTTCTTT. It translates to CSAPGCIGHTEAFF.

In its sample, this clonotype was seen many times. The chain employs TRBV12-1 and TRBJ2-3; TRBD2 reflects the table's D call only, with no check against the DNA. TRBV12-1 is shown as a pseudogene. The CDR3 has 11 amino acids. The CDR3 loop reads CAFLPFVMQYF. CDR3 nucleotide sequence: TGTGCCTTCCTCCCCTTTGTGATGCAGTATTTT.

This clonotype has at least ten counts. The chain has TRBV5-1 and TRBJ2-1; D unresolved. The germline V gene encodes CDR1 SGHRS and CDR2 YFSETQ. The CDR3 contains 15 residues. V was cut by 0 bases and J by 4 bases, with 11 bases left in between. The CDR3 DNA sequence: TGCGCCAGCAGCTTGGCCGTACATCTTTACAATGAGCAGTTCTTC. Protein product: CASSLAVHLYNEQFF.